These T cell receptor beta chains were read from a single sample in a study of T cell repertoires in cytomegalovirus infection. Their antigen targets remain unknown. TCRdb itself ran the reads through MiXCR, one entry per CDR3 protein. The sample holds about 220,000 distinct CDR3 sequences, about 40% seen once. Specimen: CD8+ T cells from cultured PBMCs, collected from culture after CMV antigen stimulation. The receptors come from a human donor in good health (CMV status not recorded). Some clones in this sample may be carry-over from other donors' samples. The CDR3 runs from the conserved cysteine through the conserved F or W. The D gene is left open where the match is weak. Size is stated for part of the rows, as once, few or many counts, or as a class when the clone is expanded.

d_gene: -
v_gene: TRBV4-1
abundance: few
j_gene: TRBJ2-1
CDR3aa: CASSLRQIGVSYNEQFF
CDR3nt: TGCGCCAGCAGCCTTCGACAAATAGGGGTCTCCTACAATGAGCAGTTCTTC

d_gene: TRBD1
v_gene: TRBV7-6
abundance: -
j_gene: TRBJ1-6
CDR3aa: CASSLGGTANNSPLHF
CDR3nt: TGTGCCAGCAGCTTAGGTGGGACAGCTAATAATTCACCCCTCCACTTT

d_gene: TRBD1
v_gene: TRBV5-4
abundance: -
j_gene: TRBJ2-2
CDR3aa: CASSSLAGTVLNTGELFF
CDR3nt: TGTGCCAGCAGCTCTCTGGCCGGGACAGTATTGAACACCGGGGAGCTGTTTTTT

d_gene: -
v_gene: TRBV4-2
abundance: few
j_gene: TRBJ2-2
CDR3aa: CASSQEGEVGGTGELFF
CDR3nt: TGTGCCAGCAGCCAAGAGGGTGAAGTAGGGGGCACCGGGGAGCTGTTTTTT

d_gene: -
v_gene: TRBV6-1
abundance: many
j_gene: TRBJ1-4
CDR3aa: CASSPYRAADEKLFF
CDR3nt: TGTGCCAGCAGTCCTTACAGGGCCGCGGATGAAAAACTGTTTTTT

d_gene: -
v_gene: TRBV15
abundance: -
j_gene: TRBJ2-3
CDR3aa: CATSFRGDTQYF
CDR3nt: TGTGCCACCAGCTTCAGGGGAGATACGCAGTATTTT

d_gene: TRBD2
v_gene: TRBV10-3
abundance: few
j_gene: TRBJ2-2
CDR3aa: CAIRTQRGNTGELFF
CDR3nt: TGTGCCATCCGAACTCAGCGGGGTAACACCGGGGAGCTGTTTTTT

d_gene: -
v_gene: TRBV27
abundance: -
j_gene: TRBJ2-6
CDR3aa: CASSSGSGANVLTF
CDR3nt: TGTGCCAGCAGTTCGGGCTCTGGGGCCAACGTCCTGACTTTC

d_gene: TRBD2
v_gene: TRBV5-5
abundance: many
j_gene: TRBJ2-1
CDR3aa: CASTRGDYQFF
CDR3nt: TGTGCCAGCACGCGAGGGGACTACCAGTTCTTC

d_gene: TRBD1
v_gene: TRBV27
abundance: few
j_gene: TRBJ2-7
CDR3aa: CASSYRDRGTYEQYF
CDR3nt: TGTGCCAGCAGTTACCGGGACAGGGGGACCTACGAGCAGTACTTC

d_gene: TRBD1
v_gene: TRBV28
abundance: few
j_gene: TRBJ2-1
CDR3aa: CASSFGQGDVYNEQFF
CDR3nt: TGTGCCAGCAGTTTCGGACAGGGGGATGTTTACAATGAGCAGTTCTTC

d_gene: -
v_gene: TRBV10-3
abundance: -
j_gene: TRBJ1-4
CDR3aa: CAISETGQGPPRATNEKLFF
CDR3nt: TGTGCCATCAGTGAGACGGGGCAGGGACCTCCCAGGGCAACTAATGAAAAACTGTTTTTT

d_gene: -
v_gene: TRBV7-6
abundance: -
j_gene: TRBJ2-7
CDR3aa: CASSRRASERRSSYEQYF
CDR3nt: TGTGCCAGCAGCCGTCGCGCTAGCGAGAGACGAAGCTCCTACGAGCAGTACTTC

d_gene: TRBD1
v_gene: TRBV7-3
abundance: -
j_gene: TRBJ1-2
CDR3aa: CASSSWEAGQGDYGYTF
CDR3nt: TGTGCCAGCAGCTCTTGGGAGGCGGGACAGGGGGACTATGGCTACACCTTC

d_gene: TRBD2
v_gene: TRBV7-9
abundance: -
j_gene: TRBJ2-5
CDR3aa: CASSSQSSGRERETQYF
CDR3nt: TGTGCCAGCAGCTCCCAAAGTAGCGGGCGCGAGCGTGAGACCCAGTACTTC

d_gene: -
v_gene: TRBV19
abundance: -
j_gene: TRBJ1-1
CDR3aa: CASRPRRTENTEAFF
CDR3nt: TGTGCCAGTAGGCCTAGGCGGACGGAGAACACTGAAGCTTTCTTT

d_gene: -
v_gene: TRBV4-1
abundance: -
j_gene: TRBJ2-7
CDR3aa: CASSQKLGGKDRVSFEQYF
CDR3nt: TGCGCCAGCAGTCAGAAGCTGGGGGGTAAGGATCGGGTATCGTTCGAGCAGTACTTC

d_gene: -
v_gene: TRBV12-3/TRBV12-4
abundance: few
j_gene: TRBJ2-1
CDR3aa: CASSLHGQQMDEQFF
CDR3nt: TGTGCCAGCAGTCTCCACGGACAGCAGATGGATGAGCAGTTCTTC

d_gene: -
v_gene: TRBV29-1
abundance: few
j_gene: TRBJ1-1
CDR3aa: CSVEELRTEAFF
CDR3nt: TGCAGCGTTGAAGAACTGCGCACTGAAGCTTTCTTT

d_gene: -
v_gene: TRBV29-1
abundance: -
j_gene: TRBJ2-1
CDR3aa: CSVEKAQGGRDEQFF
CDR3nt: TGCAGCGTTGAGAAGGCGCAGGGCGGACGCGATGAGCAGTTCTTC

d_gene: TRBD1
v_gene: TRBV11-2
abundance: -
j_gene: TRBJ1-1
CDR3aa: CASSLSYPGQGYSEAFF
CDR3nt: TGTGCCAGCAGCTTATCGTATCCGGGACAGGGGTATTCTGAAGCTTTCTTT

d_gene: TRBD1
v_gene: TRBV12-3/TRBV12-4
abundance: -
j_gene: TRBJ1-2
CDR3aa: CASSPGQGSDYGYTF
CDR3nt: TGTGCCAGCAGTCCCGGACAGGGGTCCGACTATGGCTACACCTTC

d_gene: -
v_gene: TRBV7-2
abundance: -
j_gene: TRBJ2-7
CDR3aa: CASSLAGGVGRHYEQYF
CDR3nt: TGTGCCAGCAGCTTAGCAGGCGGCGTGGGGAGGCACTACGAGCAGTACTTC

d_gene: TRBD2
v_gene: TRBV12-3/TRBV12-4
abundance: -
j_gene: TRBJ2-3
CDR3aa: CASSLPTGRGRTDTQYF
CDR3nt: TGTGCCAGCAGTTTGCCCACGGGCCGCGGGAGAACAGATACGCAGTATTTT

d_gene: TRBD1
v_gene: TRBV7-6
abundance: few
j_gene: TRBJ1-1
CDR3aa: CASSSPRGINTEAFF
CDR3nt: TGTGCCAGCAGCTCCCCCAGGGGGATTAACACTGAAGCTTTCTTT

d_gene: TRBD1
v_gene: TRBV20-1
abundance: -
j_gene: TRBJ2-7
CDR3aa: CSAPGTGVTPYEQYF
CDR3nt: TGCAGTGCCCCCGGGACAGGGGTGACCCCCTACGAGCAGTACTTC

d_gene: TRBD2
v_gene: TRBV5-5
abundance: -
j_gene: TRBJ2-5
CDR3aa: CASSLAWGGGPGETQYF
CDR3nt: TGTGCCAGCAGCTTGGCCTGGGGCGGGGGGCCGGGGGAGACCCAGTACTTC

d_gene: TRBD1
v_gene: TRBV24-1
abundance: few
j_gene: TRBJ2-2
CDR3aa: CATAPGTGWAGGTGELFF
CDR3nt: TGTGCCACCGCGCCGGGGACAGGGTGGGCAGGCGGCACCGGGGAGCTGTTTTTT

d_gene: -
v_gene: TRBV5-5
abundance: -
j_gene: TRBJ2-2
CDR3aa: CASSLRCANTGELFF
CDR3nt: TGTGCCAGCAGCTTGAGATGCGCGAACACCGGGGAGCTGTTTTTT

d_gene: TRBD1
v_gene: TRBV4-1
abundance: once
j_gene: TRBJ1-5
CDR3aa: CASSQARTGGNQPQHF
CDR3nt: TGCGCCAGCAGCCAAGCCCGGACAGGGGGAAATCAGCCCCAGCATTTT

d_gene: TRBD1
v_gene: TRBV11-2
abundance: many
j_gene: TRBJ1-2
CDR3aa: CASSLRQGSYGYTF
CDR3nt: TGTGCCAGCAGCCTCCGACAGGGGAGCTATGGCTACACCTTC

d_gene: -
v_gene: TRBV19
abundance: -
j_gene: TRBJ1-1
CDR3aa: CASSIAGTEAFF
CDR3nt: TGTGCCAGTAGTATAGCCGGCACTGAAGCTTTCTTT

d_gene: -
v_gene: TRBV4-1
abundance: -
j_gene: TRBJ2-2
CDR3aa: CASSHDGDTGELFF
CDR3nt: TGCGCCAGCAGCCATGACGGGGATACCGGGGAGCTGTTTTTT

d_gene: -
v_gene: TRBV7-2
abundance: -
j_gene: TRBJ1-1
CDR3aa: CASSLQQGVSTEAFF
CDR3nt: TGTGCCAGCAGCCTTCAACAGGGAGTAAGCACTGAAGCTTTCTTT

d_gene: TRBD1
v_gene: TRBV6-6
abundance: -
j_gene: TRBJ2-7
CDR3aa: CASRLGTGRFHEQYF
CDR3nt: TGTGCCAGCAGATTAGGGACAGGGAGGTTCCACGAGCAGTACTTC

d_gene: -
v_gene: TRBV11-2
abundance: few
j_gene: TRBJ1-1
CDR3aa: CASSPDTSEAFF
CDR3nt: TGTGCCAGCAGCCCTGACACCAGTGAAGCTTTCTTT

d_gene: -
v_gene: TRBV7-2
abundance: -
j_gene: TRBJ1-1
CDR3aa: CASSLDSIGSKTESFF
CDR3nt: TGTGCCAGCAGCTTAGATTCTATTGGCTCGAAAACTGAATCTTTCTTT

d_gene: -
v_gene: TRBV28
abundance: -
j_gene: TRBJ2-1
CDR3aa: CASSLSTRGNEQFF
CDR3nt: TGTGCCAGCAGTTTATCCACTAGGGGCAATGAGCAGTTCTTC

d_gene: -
v_gene: TRBV12-3/TRBV12-4
abundance: -
j_gene: TRBJ1-5
CDR3aa: CASSHENQPQHF
CDR3nt: TGTGCCAGCAGCCACGAAAATCAGCCCCAGCATTTT

d_gene: TRBD2
v_gene: TRBV5-4
abundance: -
j_gene: TRBJ2-7
CDR3aa: CASSYGTSANYEQYF
CDR3nt: TGTGCCAGCAGCTACGGGACTAGCGCGAACTACGAGCAGTACTTC

d_gene: TRBD1
v_gene: TRBV7-9
abundance: few
j_gene: TRBJ2-7
CDR3aa: CASSLHSRDRIYEQYF
CDR3nt: TGTGCCAGCAGCCTCCACTCCCGGGACAGAATCTACGAGCAGTACTTC

d_gene: -
v_gene: TRBV6-6
abundance: -
j_gene: TRBJ2-5
CDR3aa: CASGPFRRSGQETQYF
CDR3nt: TGTGCCAGCGGTCCCTTTCGCCGCAGCGGTCAAGAGACCCAGTACTTC

d_gene: TRBD1
v_gene: TRBV7-6
abundance: -
j_gene: TRBJ2-7
CDR3aa: CASSLPLGQGKSSKYF
CDR3nt: TGTGCCAGCAGCTTACCCCTCGGACAGGGAAAATCGAGCAAGTACTTC

d_gene: TRBD2
v_gene: TRBV7-3
abundance: -
j_gene: TRBJ2-5
CDR3aa: CASSVIAGGIETQYF
CDR3nt: TGTGCCAGCAGCGTTATAGCGGGGGGGATCGAGACCCAGTACTTC

d_gene: -
v_gene: TRBV10-3
abundance: few
j_gene: TRBJ2-3
CDR3aa: CAIKDREVGTDTQYF
CDR3nt: TGTGCCATCAAAGACAGGGAGGTCGGCACAGATACGCAGTATTTT

d_gene: TRBD1
v_gene: TRBV7-2
abundance: -
j_gene: TRBJ2-1
CDR3aa: CAIFDRDRANNEQFF
CDR3nt: TGTGCCATCTTTGACCGGGACAGGGCGAACAATGAGCAGTTCTTC

d_gene: -
v_gene: TRBV28
abundance: few
j_gene: TRBJ2-7
CDR3aa: CASSLYGVGYEQYF
CDR3nt: TGTGCCAGCAGTTTATACGGGGTAGGCTACGAGCAGTACTTC

d_gene: -
v_gene: TRBV4-1
abundance: -
j_gene: TRBJ2-3
CDR3aa: CASSQGIGPSTDTQYF
CDR3nt: TGTGCCAGCAGCCAAGGGATAGGGCCGAGCACAGATACGCAGTATTTT

d_gene: -
v_gene: TRBV27
abundance: -
j_gene: TRBJ1-2
CDR3aa: CASRPVIGETYGYTF
CDR3nt: TGTGCCAGCAGGCCGGTAATCGGGGAAACCTATGGCTACACCTTC

d_gene: TRBD1
v_gene: TRBV6-5
abundance: few
j_gene: TRBJ1-2
CDR3aa: CASSTHRSGTGGRYGYTF
CDR3nt: TGTGCCAGCAGTACTCACCGATCCGGGACAGGGGGCCGTTATGGCTACACCTTC

d_gene: -
v_gene: TRBV4-2
abundance: -
j_gene: TRBJ2-7
CDR3aa: CASSQDDEQYF
CDR3nt: TGTGCCAGCAGCCAAGATGACGAGCAGTACTTC

d_gene: -
v_gene: TRBV11-2
abundance: -
j_gene: TRBJ2-6
CDR3aa: CASSPTRSFSGANVLTF
CDR3nt: TGTGCCAGCAGCCCCACGCGGAGTTTCTCTGGGGCCAACGTCCTGACTTTC

d_gene: -
v_gene: TRBV6-1
abundance: -
j_gene: TRBJ2-2
CDR3aa: CASSELATGRPGELFF
CDR3nt: TGTGCCAGCAGTGAACTGGCTACGGGGAGACCCGGGGAGCTGTTTTTT

d_gene: -
v_gene: TRBV28
abundance: -
j_gene: TRBJ1-5
CDR3aa: CASSLLGDSQPQHF
CDR3nt: TGTGCCAGCAGTTTGTTAGGGGATAGTCAGCCCCAGCATTTT

d_gene: -
v_gene: TRBV6-1
abundance: few
j_gene: TRBJ1-1
CDR3aa: CASTQSGWPMNTEAFF
CDR3nt: TGTGCCAGCACCCAAAGTGGTTGGCCGATGAACACTGAAGCTTTCTTT

d_gene: TRBD2
v_gene: TRBV4-1
abundance: few
j_gene: TRBJ2-5
CDR3aa: CASSQEAAGVKETQYF
CDR3nt: TGCGCCAGCAGCCAAGAAGCAGCGGGGGTTAAAGAGACCCAGTACTTC

d_gene: TRBD1
v_gene: TRBV9
abundance: few
j_gene: TRBJ1-1
CDR3aa: CASSVWTGGTEAFF
CDR3nt: TGTGCCAGCAGCGTATGGACAGGGGGGACTGAAGCTTTCTTT

d_gene: TRBD2
v_gene: TRBV28
abundance: -
j_gene: TRBJ2-1
CDR3aa: CASTEEGLVSPNEQFF
CDR3nt: TGTGCCAGCACCGAGGAGGGACTAGTCTCCCCCAATGAGCAGTTCTTC

d_gene: -
v_gene: TRBV11-2
abundance: -
j_gene: TRBJ1-4
CDR3aa: CASSPDGRGNEKLFF
CDR3nt: TGTGCCAGCAGCCCGGACGGCAGGGGAAATGAAAAACTGTTTTTT

d_gene: -
v_gene: TRBV5-1
abundance: many
j_gene: TRBJ1-5
CDR3aa: CARLRRENGNQPQHF
CDR3nt: TGCGCCAGATTAAGGAGGGAAAATGGTAATCAGCCCCAGCATTTT